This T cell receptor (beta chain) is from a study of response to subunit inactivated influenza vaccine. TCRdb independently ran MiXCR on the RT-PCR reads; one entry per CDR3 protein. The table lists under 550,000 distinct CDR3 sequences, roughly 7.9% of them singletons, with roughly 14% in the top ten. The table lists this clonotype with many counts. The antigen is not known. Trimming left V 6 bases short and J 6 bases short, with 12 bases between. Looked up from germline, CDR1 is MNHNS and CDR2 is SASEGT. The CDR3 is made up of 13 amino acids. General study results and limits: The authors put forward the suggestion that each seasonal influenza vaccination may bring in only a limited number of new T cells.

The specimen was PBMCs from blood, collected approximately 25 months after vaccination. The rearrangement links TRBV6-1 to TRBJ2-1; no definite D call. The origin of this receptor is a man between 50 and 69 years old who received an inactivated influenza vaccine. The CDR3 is CASSQTLANEQFF. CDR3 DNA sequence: TGTGCCAGCAGCCAGACGTTAGCCAATGAGCAGTTCTTC.